This section outlines one T cell receptor beta chain sequence together with its context. The clone's antigen remains unknown. No base-level quality is on record; no much larger clone is a single base apart. Library preparation employed the immunoSEQ multiplex PCR assay. For the multiplex PCR, a mixture combining 60 forward primers for TCR Vbeta segments and 13 reverse primers for TCR Jbeta segments was used. The CDR3 region of rearranged TCR beta genes was amplified from genomic DNA by a multiplex PCR assay. The amplified TCR beta libraries were sequenced on the Illumina HiSeq System as 87-base-pair reads. Regarding the original processing steps: In a later analysis, about 80 million unique TCR beta chains were counted across the roughly 610 repertoires, and roughly 11 million of these chains were shared by at least two donors. Raw reads were error-corrected and collapsed into unique sequences with a nearest-neighbor algorithm that merged closely related sequences to remove PCR and sequencing errors. To assign V, D and J gene segments, CDR3 sequences were aligned to IMGT reference sequences. Each retained sequence needed at least a six-nucleotide match to both a V gene segment and a J gene segment. A rearrangement counted as productive if the CDR3 had no stop codons and remained in frame with V and J, and every other rearrangement counted as non-productive. Following IMGT convention, CDR3 was defined as the stretch from the second conserved V-encoded cysteine up to the conserved J-encoded phenylalanine. The earlier analysis of about 530 of the donors excluded any sequence lacking an unambiguous match to a single V gene segment. In an earlier analysis of several hundred of the donors, V segments were called functional above 56.7% productive rearrangements and were called segregating when the between-donor standard deviation exceeded 5%. To diagnose cytomegalovirus status from the catalog of TCR beta chain sequences, a statistical classification framework was built. In a later analysis, V and J genes were assigned by comparing TCR nucleotide sequences against IMGT/GENE-DB human TR gene sequences. Using the TCRdist pipeline, a later analysis assigned CDR3 sequences along with most-parsimonious VDJ recombination scenarios. In a later analysis, each TCR beta chain was defined by its CDR3 amino acid sequence together with its V-gene family, and reads lacking a unique V-gene family were excluded. In a later analysis, around 650 highly shared, low-generation-probability nucleotide sequences were removed to address suspected cross-contamination and a sequencing artifact. In a later analysis, a clonal expansion index was calculated for each public chain from normalized within-repertoire ranks of inferred template counts. A later analysis computed generation probabilities with a VDJ recombination model fitted to out-of-frame rearrangements, and checked the results against IGoR. A later analysis scored TCR-TCR, TCR-HLA and TCR-CMV co-occurrence with hypergeometric tests, applying a repertoire-size bias correction to TCR pairs. To estimate false discovery rates, a later analysis permuted the HLA or CMV assignments 20 times. In a later analysis, co-occurring TCRs were grouped using DBSCAN, and TCRdist sequence similarity was added for clustering within HLA-allele-positive subsets. Repertoires with fewer than 30,000 or more than 120,000 public chains, plus five repertoires with anomalous nucleotide sharing, were excluded from co-occurrence clustering. The source is immuneACCESS, and TCRdb retained only in-frame sequences with V and J called. Part of the clones is not carried over; for the studies checked, unresolved V genes explain less than half of this, and the remainder is unexplained. From that table come the V and J calls and clone size; the DNA was used to work out D and trimming. The sample records roughly 90,000 clones, around 81% of which are singletons. Together, the top ten hold approximately 2% of the sample.

These data originate in a study of cytomegalovirus exposure and HLA in healthy donors (dated by TCRdb to about 2017). About the full investigation: An earlier analysis of 587 of the donors reported approximately 280 Gb of sequence data and 100 million to 120 million unique TCR beta sequences obtained from roughly 180 million T cells. In a later genetic analysis, genome-wide SNP genotypes for about 55% of the 666 donors were used, and that subset was treated as a discovery cohort. About 5 DR-DQ haplotypes were handled as single units for association and clustering, since linkage in the cohort was strong. Among the roughly 400 genotyped donors, approximately 82% belonged to the genetic ancestry cluster associated with self-reported Caucasian donors. The study was designed to test whether signatures of past pathogen exposure could be identified by cataloging public T cell receptors. The study used immunosequencing to profile the T cell repertoires of around 600 subjects and linked those repertoires to cytomegalovirus serostatus. A later analysis re-analyzed previously published TCR beta repertoires from roughly 690 donors and added high-resolution HLA genotyping to study TCR occurrence patterns. To predict cytomegalovirus infection status, the study combined high-throughput TCR immunosequencing, statistical association of individual TCRs with disease status, and machine learning. HLA typing covered class I and class II loci at four-digit resolution. Donor age, sex, ethnicity and CMV serostatus were compiled alongside the repertoire data. Typing coverage varied by locus: roughly 620-640 donors for A, B, C, DRB1 and DQB1; approximately 560 for DQA1; approximately 570 for DPA1; approximately 470 for DPB1. An early release covering 550 to 700 HLA-typed donors comprised about 290 gigabases of sequencing data and tens of millions of unique TCR sequences. Among some 410 genotyped donors of the cohort, an average of about 240,000 unique TCR beta nucleotide sequences was sequenced per donor, of which about 19% were non-productive. In addition to the first cohort of around 670 subjects, a separate validation cohort of about 120 different subjects was used. All discovery cohort repertoires had been generated using a single sequencing platform. An earlier analysis of around 640 of the donors used high-throughput TCR beta sequencing to judge whether each TCR beta V gene segment behaved as functional or pseudogenic. The later analysis used no new phenotypic data to find candidate immune exposures, relying instead on TCR beta sequences and their occurrence across donors. The research as a whole found: A later genetic analysis associated a missense DCLRE1C variant with V-gene and J-gene trimming of TCR beta chains, and an independent cohort replicated the association. In an earlier analysis of about 600 of the donors, most TCR beta V segments appeared in productive rearrangements about 90% or about 30% of the time, broadly matching IMGT annotations. Cytomegalovirus status was reported to be diagnosed by the classifier with high specificity and sensitivity in both the original and validation cohorts. A total of some 180 TCR beta chains were listed by the study as associated with cytomegalovirus. CMV serostatus was the only immune exposure information available for the cohort. The earlier analysis of some 540 of the donors excluded over 15 rarely observed V segments, including chromosome 9 orphons, because counts were too low. Some IMGT-functional V segments, including TRBV6-2 and TRBV6-3, could not be distinguished by the 87-base-pair reads and were therefore excluded. Several of the top co-occurrence clusters appeared to be linked to parvovirus B19, influenza, CMV and Epstein-Barr virus, according to a later analysis. In a later analysis, HLA-associated TCR beta chains showed more clonal expansion and lower generation probabilities than non-associated chains that were equally common. In a later analysis, TCR association rates were found to vary across HLA loci, with the most associated TCRs seen for DRB1 alleles and the fewest for HLA-C alleles. At a false discovery rate of 0.05, a later analysis linked some 17,000 TCR beta sequences to specific HLA alleles. According to the authors, the approach could potentially be generalized to other disease states and immunological phenotypes. HLA typing was unavailable for some donors at each locus, so association tests used only the typed subset. Across donors, most TCR sequences were observed very rarely, whereas some public TCRs were present in many individuals. Presence/absence analyses assumed roughly uniform sequencing depth across donors, an assumption that may not hold. This cohort had only TCR beta chains sequenced, and the lack of alpha or paired-chain data limited which features could be detected. A further reported finding was that TCR beta sequences accurately predicted the HLA-A and HLA-B alleles for most subjects in the first cohort. A few of the identified cytomegalovirus-associated TCR beta chains were confirmed in vitro to be specific for cytomegalovirus antigens. Linkage disequilibrium might explain the correlated functional status among segregating V segments, but an unknown experimental factor could not be excluded. According to a later analysis, most CMV-associated TCR beta chains appeared to be HLA-restricted, and the HLA associations seemed to be driven largely by CMV exposure. Strong co-occurrence of HLA alleles, especially DR and DQ, made assigning TCR associations to individual alleles difficult. In a later genetic analysis, fewer N-insertions in productive TCRs were reported among donors in an Asian-associated ancestry cluster than the roughly 640-donor mean. A group of highly shared sequence variants was considered likely to be a technical artifact of the sequencing pipeline.

The cohort comprised some 730 healthy bone marrow donors. At the time of sampling, all cohort members were nominally healthy, though unrecorded immune exposures were likely present. The donor tested CMV seronegative, placing the donor among the roughly 400 seronegative members of the cohort. Every donor gave a peripheral blood sample, and the peripheral blood mononuclear cells from that sample were used for TCR beta sequencing. The Qiagen DNeasy Blood Extraction Kit was used to extract genomic DNA from the blood cell samples. The cysteine opens and the phenylalanine closes a CDR3 of 13 amino acids. The only DNA kept is the CDR3, 39 bases in frame from the first base. CDR1 and CDR2, looked up from the germline V gene, are SGHTA and FQGNSA. V and J lose 5 bases and 5 bases, and a span of 11 bases separates them.

The rearranged segments are TRBV7-2 and TRBJ2-3; the D region possibly corresponds to TRBD2 (6 bases align). The sequenced sample was PBMCs. The TCR comes from a man younger than 30 in good health and CMV-seronegative. At the DNA level, the sequence is TGTGCCAGCAGCCCGGGGGAGAGAGATACGCAGTATTTT. Translation gives CASSPGERDTQYF.